This passage covers 7 T cell receptor beta chains from one sample sequenced in a study of cytomegalovirus exposure and HLA in healthy donors. A multiplex PCR was run with 60 Vbeta primers and 13 Jbeta primers. Libraries were prepared by immunoSEQ multiplex PCR; TCRdb keeps only in-frame clonotypes and omits some of them. The sample contains approximately 59,000 clones, approximately 78% of which appear only once. Sequencing was performed on PBMCs. These TCRs come from a girl aged 10 to 17 in good health and CMV-seropositive.

This rearrangement joins TRBV2 to TRBJ2-7; D unclear. The CDR3 spans 11 residues. Looked up from germline, CDR1 is SNHLY and CDR2 is FYNNEI. V lost 6 bases and J 6 bases, leaving 9 bases between the germline ends. CDR3 in DNA: TGTGCCAGCAGCCGGGTCTCCGAGCAGTACTTC. It encodes CASSRVSEQYF.

This chain links TRBV15 with TRBJ1-6, with D unresolved. The germline gives CDR1 LNHNV, CDR2 YYDKDF (reference sequence). V lost 1 base, J lost 8 bases, and 9 bases lay in between. CDR3 length equals 14 residues. The chain's CDR3 is CATSRAGMDSPLHF. Here the CDR3 DNA reads TGTGCCACCAGCAGAGCAGGTATGGATTCACCCCTCCACTTT.

The J gene is TRBJ2-5, the V gene TRBV30; D gene unclear. The CDR3 is 11 amino acids. CDR1 is GTSNPN and CDR2 is SVGIG in the germline V gene (reference sequence). Trimming left V 2 bases short and J 5 bases short, with 6 bases between. The CDR3 nucleotides are TGTGCCTGGAGTCTTCGGGAGACCCAGTACTTC. Its translation: CAWSLRETQYF.

This rearrangement joins TRBV29-1 to TRBJ2-1, with 12 bases aligning to TRBD2. The length of the CDR3 is 11 residues. Germline V gene lookup returns CDR1 SQVTM and CDR2 ANQGSEA. V shed 5 bases and J 12 bases; nucleotides not matched to a gene: 2. CDR3 sequence reads: CSVQTSGGQFF. The CDR3 coding sequence is TGCAGCGTTCAGACTAGCGGGGGGCAGTTCTTC.

The chain carries TRBV19 and TRBJ1-2; 10 positions agree with TRBD1. J lost 8 bases, V lost 3 bases, and 6 bases had no gene match. The CDR3 contains 14 residues. Germline V gene lookup returns CDR1 LNHDA and CDR2 SQIVND (reference sequence). The CDR3 is CASSMETGGYGYTF. DNA for the CDR3: TGTGCCAGTAGTATGGAGACAGGGGGCTACGGCTACACCTTC.

V usage is TRBV5-8 and J usage is TRBJ2-5, with 12 bases that match TRBD2. Trimming removed 4 bases from V and 1 base from J; junction bases left unmatched: 8. Germline V CDR1 and CDR2: SGHTS, YDEGEE. CDR3 length equals 17 residues. The CDR3 DNA is TGTGCCAGCAGCCCCGGGACTAGCGGGCGATTCCAAGAGACCCAGTACTTC. Protein: CASSPGTSGRFQETQYF.

As DNA, the CDR3 is TGCGCCAGCAGCCAGCAACAGGGGCCACAATACGAGCAGTACTTC. Protein product: CASSQQQGPQYEQYF. The chain joins TRBV4-1 to TRBJ2-7; 7 bases are shared with TRBD1. V gave up 3 bases and J gave up 4 bases; unmatched junction bases: 9. The CDR3 consists of 15 residues. Germline values: CDR1 MGHRA, CDR2 YSYEKL.